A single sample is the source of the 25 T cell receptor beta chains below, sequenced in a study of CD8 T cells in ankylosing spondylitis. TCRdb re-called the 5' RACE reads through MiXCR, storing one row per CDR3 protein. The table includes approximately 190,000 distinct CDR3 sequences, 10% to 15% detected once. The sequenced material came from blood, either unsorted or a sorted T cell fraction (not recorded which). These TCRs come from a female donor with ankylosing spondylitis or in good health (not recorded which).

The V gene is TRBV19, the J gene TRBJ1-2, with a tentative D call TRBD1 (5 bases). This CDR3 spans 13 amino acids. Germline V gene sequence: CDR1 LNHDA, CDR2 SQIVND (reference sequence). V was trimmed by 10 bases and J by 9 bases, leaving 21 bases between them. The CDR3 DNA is TGTGCCACCCCGGGGAGGGACGATCGGAGCTACACCTTC. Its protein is CATPGRDDRSYTF.

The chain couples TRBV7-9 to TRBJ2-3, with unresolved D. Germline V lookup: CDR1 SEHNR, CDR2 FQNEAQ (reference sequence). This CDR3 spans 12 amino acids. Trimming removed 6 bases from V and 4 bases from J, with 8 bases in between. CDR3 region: CASSTFPDTQYF. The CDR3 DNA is TGTGCCAGCAGTACGTTCCCAGATACGCAGTATTTT.

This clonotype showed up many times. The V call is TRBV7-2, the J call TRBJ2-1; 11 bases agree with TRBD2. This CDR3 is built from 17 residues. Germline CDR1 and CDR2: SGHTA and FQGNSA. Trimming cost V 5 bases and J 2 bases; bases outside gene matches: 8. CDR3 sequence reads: CASSLGTSGVPYNEQFF. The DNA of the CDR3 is TGTGCCAGCAGCCTCGGGACTAGCGGAGTCCCCTACAATGAGCAGTTCTTC.

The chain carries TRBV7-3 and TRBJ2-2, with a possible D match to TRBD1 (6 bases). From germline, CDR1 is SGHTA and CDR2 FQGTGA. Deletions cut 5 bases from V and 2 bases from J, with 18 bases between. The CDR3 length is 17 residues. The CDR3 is CASSPVNFRGNTGELFF. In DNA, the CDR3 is TGTGCCAGCAGCCCCGTAAACTTCAGGGGAAACACCGGGGAGCTGTTTTTT.

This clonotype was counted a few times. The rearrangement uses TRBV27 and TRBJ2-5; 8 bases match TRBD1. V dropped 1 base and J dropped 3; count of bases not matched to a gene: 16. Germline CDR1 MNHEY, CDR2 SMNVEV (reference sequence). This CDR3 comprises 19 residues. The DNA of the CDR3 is TGTGCCAGCAGTTTATTTGGACAGGGAGGAAGTTTTTGGAAAGAGACCCAGTACTTC. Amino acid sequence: CASSLFGQGGSFWKETQYF.

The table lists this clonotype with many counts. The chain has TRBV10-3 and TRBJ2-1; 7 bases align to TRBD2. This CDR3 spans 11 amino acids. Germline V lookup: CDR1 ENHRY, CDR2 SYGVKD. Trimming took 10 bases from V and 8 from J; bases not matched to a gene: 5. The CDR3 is CARRGGDEQFF. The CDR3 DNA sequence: TGTGCCAGGAGGGGAGGGGATGAGCAGTTCTTC.

As DNA, the CDR3 is TGCGCCAGCACCACTAGCGGGATGAACACCGGGGAGCTGTTTTTT. Encoded protein: CASTTSGMNTGELFF. The genes are TRBV5-1 and TRBJ2-2, with 10 bases aligning to TRBD2. The germline gives CDR1 SGHRS, CDR2 YFSETQ. The V segment lost 6 bases and the J segment 1 base; nucleotides outside the gene matches: 3. The CDR3 runs to 15 residues.

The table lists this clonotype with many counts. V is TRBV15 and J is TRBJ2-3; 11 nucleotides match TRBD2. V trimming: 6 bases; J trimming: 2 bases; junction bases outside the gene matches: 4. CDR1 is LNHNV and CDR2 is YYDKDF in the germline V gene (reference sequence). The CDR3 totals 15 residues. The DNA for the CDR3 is TGTGCCACCAGTAATAGCGGGAGGGCCACAGATACGCAGTATTTT. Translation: CATSNSGRATDTQYF.

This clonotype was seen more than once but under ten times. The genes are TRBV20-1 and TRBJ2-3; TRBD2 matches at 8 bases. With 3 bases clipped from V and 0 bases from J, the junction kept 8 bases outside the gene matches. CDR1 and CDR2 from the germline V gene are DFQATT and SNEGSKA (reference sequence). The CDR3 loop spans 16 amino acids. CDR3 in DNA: TGCAGTGCTAGGCCTTCCTCGGGAGGGAGCACAGATACGCAGTATTTT. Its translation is CSARPSSGGSTDTQYF.

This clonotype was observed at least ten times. CDR3 nucleotides: TGCAGCGTCAGGAGGACTACCGCATCCTACGAGCAGTACTTC. This encodes CSVRRTTASYEQYF. The chain carries TRBV29-1 and TRBJ2-7, with D possibly matching TRBD2 (6 bases). The CDR3 is made up of 14 amino acids. In germline, CDR1 is SQVTM, CDR2 ANQGSEA. Deletions cut 6 bases from V and 1 base from J, with 16 bases between.

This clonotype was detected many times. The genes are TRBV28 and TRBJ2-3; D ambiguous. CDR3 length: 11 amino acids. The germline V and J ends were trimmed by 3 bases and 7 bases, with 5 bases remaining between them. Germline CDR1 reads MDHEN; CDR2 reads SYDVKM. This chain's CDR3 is CASSFVNTQYF. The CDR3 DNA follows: TGTGCCAGCAGTTTTGTAAATACGCAGTATTTT.

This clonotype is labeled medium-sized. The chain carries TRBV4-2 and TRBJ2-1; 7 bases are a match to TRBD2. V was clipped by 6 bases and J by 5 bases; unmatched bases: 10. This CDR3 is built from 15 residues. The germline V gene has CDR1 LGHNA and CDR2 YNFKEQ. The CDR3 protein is CASSPSSGGNNEQFF. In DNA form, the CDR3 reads TGTGCCAGCAGTCCCAGTTCGGGAGGCAACAATGAGCAGTTCTTC.

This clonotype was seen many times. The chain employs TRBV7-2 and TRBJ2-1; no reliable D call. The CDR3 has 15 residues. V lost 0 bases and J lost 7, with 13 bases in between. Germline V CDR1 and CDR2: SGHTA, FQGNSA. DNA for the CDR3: TGTGCCAGCAGCTTAGCAGTTCAGATCTCGAATGAGCAGTTCTTC. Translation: CASSLAVQISNEQFF.

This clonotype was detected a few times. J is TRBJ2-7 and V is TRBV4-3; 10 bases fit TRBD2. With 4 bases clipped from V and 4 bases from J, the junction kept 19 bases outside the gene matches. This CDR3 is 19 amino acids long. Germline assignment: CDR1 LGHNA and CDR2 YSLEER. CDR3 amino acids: CASSRGYGLAGGMPYEQYF. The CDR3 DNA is TGCGCCAGCAGCCGAGGATATGGATTAGCGGGAGGCATGCCGTACGAGCAGTACTTC.

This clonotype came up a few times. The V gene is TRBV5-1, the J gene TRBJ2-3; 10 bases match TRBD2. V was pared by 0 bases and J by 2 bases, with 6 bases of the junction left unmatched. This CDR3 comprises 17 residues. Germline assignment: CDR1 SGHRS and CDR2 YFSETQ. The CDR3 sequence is CASSLGASGSYTDTQYF. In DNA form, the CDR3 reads TGCGCCAGCAGCTTGGGGGCTAGCGGGAGTTACACAGATACGCAGTATTTT.

In nucleotides, the CDR3 is TGTGCCAGCAGCTCGTATGGGACTAGCGGAAGTACGCAGTATTTT. It yields the protein CASSSYGTSGSTQYF. The chain links TRBV7-2 to TRBJ2-3, with 11 bases matching TRBD2. The ends lost 4 bases at V and 8 bases at J; junction bases unmatched: 8. Germline CDR1 and CDR2: SGHTA and FQGNSA. This CDR3 has 15 amino acids. The full variable domain, rest sourced from reference TRBV7-2 and TRBJ2-3, is GAGVSQSPSNKVTEKGKDVELRCDPISGHTALYWYRQSLGQGLEFLIYFQGNSAPDKSGLPSDRFSAERTGGSVSTLTIQRTQQEDSAVYLCASSSYGTSGSTQYFGPGTRLTVL.

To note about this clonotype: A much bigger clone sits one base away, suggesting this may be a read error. The CDR3 bases are TGCAGTGCTAGAGGCATACTAGCGGGAGTGACAGATACGCAGTATTTT. As protein: CSARGILAGVTDTQYF. The chain has TRBV20-1 and TRBJ2-3; 11 bases map to TRBD2. CDR1 DFQATT and CDR2 SNEGSKA come from the germline V gene (reference sequence). The J segment lost 3 bases and the V segment lost 1 base, leaving 6 bases of the junction unmatched. The CDR3 is 16 residues long.

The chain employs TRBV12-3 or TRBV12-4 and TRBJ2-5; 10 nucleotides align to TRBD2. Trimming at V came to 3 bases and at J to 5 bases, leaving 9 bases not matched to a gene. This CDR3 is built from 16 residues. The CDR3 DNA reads TGTGCCAGCAGTTTGGCTAGCGGGAGAATCGGGGAGACCCAGTACTTC. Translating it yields CASSLASGRIGETQYF.

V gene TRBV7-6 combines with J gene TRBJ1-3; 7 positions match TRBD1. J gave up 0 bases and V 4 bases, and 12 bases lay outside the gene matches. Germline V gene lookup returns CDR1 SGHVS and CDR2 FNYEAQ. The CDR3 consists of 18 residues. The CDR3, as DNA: TGTGCCAGCAGCTCACGCCCCGGGACAGAGATCTCTGGAAACACCATATATTTT. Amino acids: CASSSRPGTEISGNTIYF.

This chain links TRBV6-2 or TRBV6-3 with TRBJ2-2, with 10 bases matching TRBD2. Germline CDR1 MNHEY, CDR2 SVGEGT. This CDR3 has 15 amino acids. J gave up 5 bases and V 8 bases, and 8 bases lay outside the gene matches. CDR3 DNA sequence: TGTGCCAGCTCCACAGCGGGAGGGCAGACCGGGGAGCTGTTTTTT. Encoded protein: CASSTAGGQTGELFF.

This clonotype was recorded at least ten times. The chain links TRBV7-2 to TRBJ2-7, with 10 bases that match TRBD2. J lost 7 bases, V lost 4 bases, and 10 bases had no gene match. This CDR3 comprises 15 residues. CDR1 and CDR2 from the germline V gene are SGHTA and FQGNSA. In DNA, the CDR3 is TGTGCCAGCAGCTCCGGCACTAGCGGGAAGCGAGAGCAGTACTTC. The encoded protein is CASSSGTSGKREQYF.

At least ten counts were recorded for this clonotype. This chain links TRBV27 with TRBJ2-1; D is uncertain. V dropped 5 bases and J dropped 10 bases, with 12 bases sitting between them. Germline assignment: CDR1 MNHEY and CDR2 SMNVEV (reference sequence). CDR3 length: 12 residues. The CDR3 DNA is TGTGCCAGCAGTCCCACGGTTCGCGAGCAGTTCTTC. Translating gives CASSPTVREQFF.

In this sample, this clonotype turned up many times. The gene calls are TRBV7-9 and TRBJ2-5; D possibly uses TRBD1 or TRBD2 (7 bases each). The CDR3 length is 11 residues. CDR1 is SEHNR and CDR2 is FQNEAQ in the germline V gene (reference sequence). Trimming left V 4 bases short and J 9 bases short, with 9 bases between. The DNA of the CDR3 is TGTGCCAGCAGCTCAGGGGGGGCCCAGTACTTC. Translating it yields CASSSGGAQYF.

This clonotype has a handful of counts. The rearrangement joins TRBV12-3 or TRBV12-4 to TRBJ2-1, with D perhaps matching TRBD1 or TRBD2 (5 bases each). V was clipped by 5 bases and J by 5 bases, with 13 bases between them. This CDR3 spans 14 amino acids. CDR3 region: CASSPWDVNNEQFF. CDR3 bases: TGTGCCAGCAGTCCGTGGGACGTGAACAATGAGCAGTTCTTC.

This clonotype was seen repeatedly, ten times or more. The CDR3 sequence: CASSFGGEGGELFF. In DNA form, the CDR3 reads TGTGCCAGCAGTTTTGGGGGGGAAGGCGGGGAGCTGTTTTTT. The gene calls are TRBV12-3 or TRBV12-4 and TRBJ2-2, with 7 bases that match TRBD2. The CDR3 spans 14 residues. The J segment lost 7 bases and the V segment lost 3 bases, leaving 5 bases of the junction unmatched.